These 12 T cell receptor beta chains came from one sample sequenced in a study of blood T cell repertoires in COVID-19. Sequenced by immunoSEQ multiplex PCR; TCRdb stores in-frame clones only, minus some. Of 250,000 to 300,000 clones listed, 75% to 90% are singletons. The sequencing sample was made of PBMCs or T cells enriched from blood (not recorded which). These receptors were obtained from a man between 35 and 55 years old who had recovered from COVID-19.

The rearrangement joins TRBV7-9 to TRBJ2-7; the match to TRBD2 covers 7 bases. Germline CDR1 and CDR2: SEHNR and FQNEAQ (reference sequence). This CDR3 has 14 residues. Trimming at V came to 5 bases and at J to 5 bases, leaving 9 bases not matched to a gene. The CDR3 DNA sequence: TGTGCCAGCAGCACCCGGGACTATGCCCACGAGCAGTACTTC. Amino acids: CASSTRDYAHEQYF.

This clone was counted ten times or more. V and J are TRBV6-4 and TRBJ2-3; TRBD2 matches 12 bases. Germline assignment: CDR1 MRHNA and CDR2 SNTAGT. The V and J ends lost 5 bases and 6 bases, in that order; junction bases with no gene match: 6. The CDR3 spans 15 residues. Written as DNA, the CDR3 is TGTGCCAGCAGTCCCCTAGCGGGAGGGCCCGATACGCAGTATTTT. The encoded protein is CASSPLAGGPDTQYF.

This clone was recorded only once. Additional DNA sequences in this sample encode the identical CDR3. V is TRBV5-1 and J is TRBJ1-1; D remains ambiguous. With 0 bases removed from V and 1 base from J, the gap between germline ends came to 7 bases. The CDR3 contains 14 residues. Germline assignment: CDR1 SGHRS and CDR2 YFSETQ. CDR3 loop: CASSLGTANTEAFF. The CDR3 DNA is TGCGCCAGCAGCTTGGGTACAGCGAACACTGAAGCTTTCTTT.

The chain employs TRBV4-1 and TRBJ2-7, with a weak D call TRBD1 (6 bases). Germline CDR1 is MGHRA and CDR2 is YSYEKL. Trimming cost V 2 bases and J 0 bases, with 11 bases left between them. The CDR3 consists of 15 residues. The CDR3 bases are TGCGCCAGCAGCCAAAAATGGGACACCTCCTACGAGCAGTACTTC. This codes for CASSQKWDTSYEQYF.

V and J are TRBV7-9 and TRBJ1-2; possibly TRBD1 for D (5 bases). The CDR3 sequence is 15 residues long. From germline, CDR1 is SEHNR and CDR2 FQNEAQ (reference sequence). Trimming took 1 base from V and 2 from J, leaving 11 bases between them. This CDR3 is CASSLEGAGNYGYTF. DNA of the CDR3: TGTGCCAGCAGCTTAGAAGGGGCGGGGAACTATGGCTACACCTTC.

The V and J genes are TRBV3-1 (or the pseudogene TRBV3-2) and TRBJ2-3; TRBD1 matches 10 bases. In germline, CDR1 is LGHDT, CDR2 YNNKEL (reference sequence). This CDR3 is built from 15 residues. The junction had 10 bases not matched to a gene; V was cut back by 10 bases and J by 3 bases. The CDR3 bases are TGTGCCACCTCCCGAGACAGGGGGCTGACAGATACGCAGTATTTT. Encoded protein: CATSRDRGLTDTQYF.

The rearrangement links TRBV6-5 to TRBJ2-5; no reliable D call. The CDR3 loop spans 16 amino acids. CDR1 is MNHEY, CDR2 SVGAGI, per germline. The V gene lost 2 bases and the J gene lost 2 bases, with 15 bases spanning the gap. CDR3 sequence: CASSYGTQRLQETQYF. The CDR3 bases are TGTGCCAGCAGTTACGGCACTCAGCGCCTTCAAGAGACCCAGTACTTC.

The chain has TRBV9 and TRBJ1-3, with 7 bases matching TRBD1. This CDR3 spans 14 amino acids. The germline CDR1 and CDR2 sequences are SGDLS and YYNGEE. J lost 8 bases, V lost 3 bases, and 8 bases had no gene match. This chain's CDR3 is CASSAGQAGYTIYF. As DNA, the CDR3 is TGTGCCAGCAGCGCCGGACAGGCAGGGTACACCATATATTTT. Based on the CDR3 plus reference TRBV9 and TRBJ1-3, the full variable domain is DSGVTQTPKHLITATGQRVTLRCSPRSGDLSVYWYQQSLDQGLQFLIQYYNGEERAKGNILERFSAQQFPDLHSELNLSSLELGDSALYFCASSAGQAGYTIYFGEGSWLTVV.

This clone was detected once. V and J are TRBV3-1 (or the pseudogene TRBV3-2) and TRBJ2-1, with TRBD1 matching 8 bases. Germline CDR1 reads LGHDT; CDR2 reads YNNKEL (reference sequence). With V trimmed by 6 bases and J by 3 bases, 7 bases remained unmatched. The CDR3 is made up of 15 amino acids. CDR3 bases: TGTGCCAGCAGGGGGAAAGGACAGGGCTACAATGAGCAGTTCTTC. It specifies CASRGKGQGYNEQFF.

V is TRBV28 and J is TRBJ2-5, with D perhaps matching TRBD2 (6 bases). The CDR3 consists of 15 residues. Trimming cost V 6 bases and J 5 bases, with 19 bases left between them. The germline V gene has CDR1 MDHEN and CDR2 SYDVKM. The CDR3 protein is CASRALKVSGETQYF. DNA for the CDR3: TGTGCCAGCAGGGCCCTGAAAGTAAGCGGGGAGACCCAGTACTTC.

This clone was picked up one time. The chain recombines TRBV2 with TRBJ2-7, with D possibly matching TRBD1 (6 bases). Germline assignment: CDR1 SNHLY and CDR2 FYNNEI. V lost 7 bases, J lost 3 bases, and 19 bases lay in between. The CDR3 length is 15 residues. CDR3 region: CASTEGVHPRYEQYF. The CDR3, as DNA: TGTGCCAGCACCGAGGGGGTACACCCCCGCTACGAGCAGTACTTC. The whole variable domain, filled in from reference TRBV2 and TRBJ2-7, reads EPEVTQTPSHQVTQMGQEVILRCVPISNHLYFYWYRQILGQKVEFLVSFYNNEISEKSEIFDDQFSVERPDGSNFTLKIRSTKLEDSAMYFCASTEGVHPRYEQYFGPGTRLTVT.

The V call is TRBV14, the J call TRBJ2-7; perhaps TRBD2 as D (6 bases). Trimming left V 3 bases short and J 6 bases short, with 12 bases between. CDR3 length: 13 residues. Germline CDR1 and CDR2: SGHDN and FVKESK. CDR3 DNA sequence: TGTGCCAGCAGCCAGGGACTTTATGGCGAGCAGTACTTC. Its protein is CASSQGLYGEQYF.